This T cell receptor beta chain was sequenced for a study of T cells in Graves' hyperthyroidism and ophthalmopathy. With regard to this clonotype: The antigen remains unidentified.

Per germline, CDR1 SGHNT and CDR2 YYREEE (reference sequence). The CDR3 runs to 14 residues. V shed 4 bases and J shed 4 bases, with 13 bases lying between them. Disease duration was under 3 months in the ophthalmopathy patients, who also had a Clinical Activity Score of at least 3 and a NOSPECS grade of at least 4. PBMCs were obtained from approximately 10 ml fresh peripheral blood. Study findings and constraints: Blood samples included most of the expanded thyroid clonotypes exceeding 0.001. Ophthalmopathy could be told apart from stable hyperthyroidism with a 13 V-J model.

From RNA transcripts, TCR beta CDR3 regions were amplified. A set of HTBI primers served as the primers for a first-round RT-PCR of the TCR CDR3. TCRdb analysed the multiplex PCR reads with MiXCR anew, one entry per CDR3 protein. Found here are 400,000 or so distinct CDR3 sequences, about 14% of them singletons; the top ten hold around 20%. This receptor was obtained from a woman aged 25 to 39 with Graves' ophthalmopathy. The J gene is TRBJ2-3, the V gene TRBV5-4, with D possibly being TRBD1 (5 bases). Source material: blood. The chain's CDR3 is CASSPQAPPDTQYF. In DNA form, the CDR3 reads TGTGCCAGCAGCCCACAGGCTCCCCCAGATACGCAGTATTTT.